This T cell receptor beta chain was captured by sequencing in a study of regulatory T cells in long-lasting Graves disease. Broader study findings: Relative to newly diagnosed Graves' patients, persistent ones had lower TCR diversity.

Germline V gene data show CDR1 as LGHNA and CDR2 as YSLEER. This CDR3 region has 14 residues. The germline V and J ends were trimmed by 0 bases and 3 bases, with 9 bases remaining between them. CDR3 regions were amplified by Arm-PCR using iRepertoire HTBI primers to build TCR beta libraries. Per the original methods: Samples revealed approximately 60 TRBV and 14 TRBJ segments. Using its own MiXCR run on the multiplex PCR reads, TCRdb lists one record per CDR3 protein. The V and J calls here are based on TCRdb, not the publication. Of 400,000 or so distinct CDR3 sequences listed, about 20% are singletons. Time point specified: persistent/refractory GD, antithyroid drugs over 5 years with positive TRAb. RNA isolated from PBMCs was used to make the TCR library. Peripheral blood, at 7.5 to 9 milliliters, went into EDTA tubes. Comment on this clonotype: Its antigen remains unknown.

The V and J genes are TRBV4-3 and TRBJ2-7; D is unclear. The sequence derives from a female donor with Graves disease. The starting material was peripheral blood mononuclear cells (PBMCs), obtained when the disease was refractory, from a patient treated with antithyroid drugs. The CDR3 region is CASSQEGSFYEQYF. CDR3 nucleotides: TGCGCCAGCAGCCAAGAGGGTAGCTTCTACGAGCAGTACTTC.